This TCR beta chain originates from a study of control samples from healthy donors and cancer patients. Clones were sequenced by immunoSEQ multiplex PCR, and TCRdb holds only the in-frame ones, with some missing. The sample carries about 86,000 clones, more than 80% recorded once. Sequencing was done on a sample of blood. The sequence was collected from a woman aged 30 to 39 in good health.

The DNA for the CDR3 is TGTGCCAGCAGCTCTCTCATACTACCGGGACAGGGAAACACCATATATTTT. Its translation is CASSSLILPGQGNTIYF. The chain uses TRBV9 and TRBJ1-3, with TRBD1 matching over 7 bases. The CDR3 consists of 17 residues. Per germline, CDR1 SGDLS and CDR2 YYNGEE. J lost 4 bases, V lost 4 bases, and 14 bases had no gene match.